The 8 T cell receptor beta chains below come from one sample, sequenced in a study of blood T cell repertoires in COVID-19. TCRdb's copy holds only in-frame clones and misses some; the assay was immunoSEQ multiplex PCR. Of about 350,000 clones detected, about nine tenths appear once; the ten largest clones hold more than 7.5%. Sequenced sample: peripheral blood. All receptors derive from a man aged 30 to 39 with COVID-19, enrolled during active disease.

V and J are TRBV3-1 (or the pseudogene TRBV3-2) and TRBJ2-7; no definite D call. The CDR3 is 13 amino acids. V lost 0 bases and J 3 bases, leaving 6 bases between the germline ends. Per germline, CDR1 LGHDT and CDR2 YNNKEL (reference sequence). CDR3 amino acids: CASSQDPYYEQYF. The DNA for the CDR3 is TGTGCCAGCAGCCAAGACCCCTACTACGAGCAGTACTTC.

The CDR3, as DNA: TGTGCCAGCCTCAGGGGTCCGGGAGGTTCCTACGAGCAGTACTTC. Protein product: CASLRGPGGSYEQYF. This rearrangement joins TRBV7-2 to TRBJ2-7, with D perhaps TRBD2 (7 bases). V was trimmed by 8 bases and J by 1 base, leaving 18 bases between them. Per germline, CDR1 SGHTA and CDR2 FQGNSA. CDR3 size: 15 residues.

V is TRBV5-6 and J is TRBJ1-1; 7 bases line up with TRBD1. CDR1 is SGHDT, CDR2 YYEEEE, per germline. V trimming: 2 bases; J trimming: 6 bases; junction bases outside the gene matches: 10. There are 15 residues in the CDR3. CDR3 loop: CASSFAGQLYSEAFF. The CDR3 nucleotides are TGTGCCAGCAGCTTCGCGGGACAGTTATATTCTGAAGCTTTCTTT.

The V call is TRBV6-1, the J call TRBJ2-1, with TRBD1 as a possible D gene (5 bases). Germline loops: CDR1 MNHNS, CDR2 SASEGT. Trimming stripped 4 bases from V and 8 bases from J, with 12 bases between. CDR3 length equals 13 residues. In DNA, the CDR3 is TGTGCCAGCAGTGCCCAGGGTTTGGATGAGCAGTTCTTC. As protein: CASSAQGLDEQFF.

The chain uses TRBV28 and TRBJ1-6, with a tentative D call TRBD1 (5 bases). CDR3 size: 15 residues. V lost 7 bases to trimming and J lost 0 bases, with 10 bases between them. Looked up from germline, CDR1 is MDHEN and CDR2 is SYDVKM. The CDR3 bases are TGTGCCAGCACCGACAGAAGCTCCTATAATTCACCCCTCCACTTT. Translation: CASTDRSSYNSPLHF.

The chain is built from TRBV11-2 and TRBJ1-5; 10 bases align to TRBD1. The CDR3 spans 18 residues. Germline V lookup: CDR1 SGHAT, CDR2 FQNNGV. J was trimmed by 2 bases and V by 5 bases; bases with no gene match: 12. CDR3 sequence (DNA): TGTGCCAGCAGCCCCGGATGGTTCGGGACAGGGGGCAATCAGCCCCAGCATTTT. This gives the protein CASSPGWFGTGGNQPQHF.

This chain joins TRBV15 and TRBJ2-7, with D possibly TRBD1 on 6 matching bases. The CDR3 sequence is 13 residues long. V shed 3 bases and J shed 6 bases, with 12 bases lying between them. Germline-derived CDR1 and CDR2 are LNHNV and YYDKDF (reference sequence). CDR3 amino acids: CATSSPTGFEQYF. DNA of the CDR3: TGTGCCACCAGCAGCCCCACAGGGTTCGAGCAGTACTTC.

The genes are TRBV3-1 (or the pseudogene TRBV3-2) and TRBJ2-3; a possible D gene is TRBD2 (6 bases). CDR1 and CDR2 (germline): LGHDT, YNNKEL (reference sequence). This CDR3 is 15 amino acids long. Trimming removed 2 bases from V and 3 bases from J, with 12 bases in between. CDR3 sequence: CASSQRTGGTDTQYF. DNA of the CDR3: TGTGCCAGCAGCCAACGGACCGGGGGAACAGATACGCAGTATTTT.